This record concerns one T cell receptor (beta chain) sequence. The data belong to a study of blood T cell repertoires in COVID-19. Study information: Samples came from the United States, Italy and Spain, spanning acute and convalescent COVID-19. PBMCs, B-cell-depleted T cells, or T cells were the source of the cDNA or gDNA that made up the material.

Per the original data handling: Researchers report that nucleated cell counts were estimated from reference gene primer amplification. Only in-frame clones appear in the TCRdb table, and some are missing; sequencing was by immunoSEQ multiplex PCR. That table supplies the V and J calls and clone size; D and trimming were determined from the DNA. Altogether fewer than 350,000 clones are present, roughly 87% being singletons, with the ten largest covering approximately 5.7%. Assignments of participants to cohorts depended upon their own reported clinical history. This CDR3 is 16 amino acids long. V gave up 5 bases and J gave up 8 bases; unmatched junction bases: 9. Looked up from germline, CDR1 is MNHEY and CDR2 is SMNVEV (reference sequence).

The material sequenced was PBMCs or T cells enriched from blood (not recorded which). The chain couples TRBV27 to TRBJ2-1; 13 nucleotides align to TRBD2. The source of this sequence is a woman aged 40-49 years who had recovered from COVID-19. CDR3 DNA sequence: TGTGCCAGCAGTCCCCAACTAGCGGGAGGGCTATATGAGCAGTTCTTC. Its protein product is CASSPQLAGGLYEQFF.